The rows below give T cell receptor beta chains drawn from one sample of a study of beta chain features in type 1 diabetes. The table came from immunoSEQ multiplex PCR; TCRdb's copy has only in-frame clones and leaves some out. The table records fewer than 650,000 clones, 15% to 18% of them present only once. The sample consisted of naive CD4+ T cells from blood. The source of these receptors is a man younger than 35 in good health. CDR3s include the opening cysteine and the closing phenylalanine or tryptophan. The order of the fields is clone size, D gene, V gene, J gene, CDR3 length, CDR3 protein, CDR3 DNA. A D gene is named only where the DNA matches it firmly. Expanded clones are given a class, and other clones once, few, many or no size at all.

.,TRBD2,TRBV9,TRBJ2-2,15,CASNRRGANTGELFF,TGTGCCAGCAACCGGCGGGGGGCGAATACCGGGGAGCTGTTTTTT
few,.,TRBV10-3,TRBJ2-7,14,CAISDGQASYEQYF,TGTGCCATCAGTGATGGGCAGGCCTCGTACGAGCAGTACTTC
few,.,TRBV25-1,TRBJ1-2,11,CASRVAGGYTF,TGTGCCAGCAGGGTGGCCGGTGGCTACACCTTC
.,.,TRBV11-2,TRBJ1-2,13,CASSPTRGSGYTF,TGTGCCAGCAGCCCGACTAGGGGGAGCGGCTACACCTTC
.,TRBD1,TRBV5-1,TRBJ2-7,14,CASSYGQGVNEQYF,TGCGCCAGCAGCTATGGACAGGGGGTCAACGAGCAGTACTTC
.,.,TRBV20-1,TRBJ1-2,11,CSASRGYGYTF,TGCAGTGCGAGTCGGGGGTATGGCTACACCTTC
few,.,TRBV7-9,TRBJ1-2,16,CASSLGDGGPVGGYTF,TGTGCCAGCAGCTTAGGTGATGGGGGGCCAGTTGGTGGCTACACCTTC
.,TRBD1,TRBV5-1,TRBJ2-3,14,CASSTGGLGDTQYF,TGCGCCAGTTCCACAGGGGGCTTGGGAGATACGCAGTATTTT
.,.,TRBV7-8,TRBJ2-7,13,CASSFLQTYEQYF,TGTGCCAGCAGCTTTTTACAGACCTACGAGCAGTACTTC
.,TRBD1,TRBV4-2,TRBJ1-6,16,CASSQERAGGTSPLHF,TGTGCCAGCAGCCAAGAAAGGGCAGGGGGTACCTCACCCCTCCACTTT
few,TRBD2,TRBV7-9,TRBJ2-3,16,CASSSGTSGGTDTQYF,TGTGCCAGCAGCTCCGGGACTAGCGGGGGGACAGATACGCAGTATTTT
.,TRBD2,TRBV9,TRBJ2-1,16,CASSVGLTSGDNEQFF,TGTGCCAGCAGCGTAGGCCTAACTAGCGGGGACAATGAGCAGTTCTTC
.,.,TRBV6-5,TRBJ1-2,15,CASRTPRARRDGYTF,TGTGCCAGCAGAACACCCCGGGCCCGACGGGATGGCTACACCTTC
.,.,TRBV7-2,TRBJ2-3,15,CASSLASLQTDTQYF,TGTGCCAGCAGCTTAGCGTCTCTACAAACAGATACGCAGTATTTT
.,.,TRBV28,TRBJ2-1,12,CASSGTYNEQFF,TGTGCCAGCAGTGGGACCTACAATGAGCAGTTCTTC
.,.,TRBV11-2,TRBJ1-2,14,CASSLGLRGPGYTF,TGTGCCAGCAGCTTAGGATTGAGGGGTCCTGGCTACACCTTC
.,TRBD1,TRBV19,TRBJ1-1,14,CASSTRQGATEAFF,TGTGCCAGTAGTACCCGACAGGGGGCAACAGAAGCTTTCTTT